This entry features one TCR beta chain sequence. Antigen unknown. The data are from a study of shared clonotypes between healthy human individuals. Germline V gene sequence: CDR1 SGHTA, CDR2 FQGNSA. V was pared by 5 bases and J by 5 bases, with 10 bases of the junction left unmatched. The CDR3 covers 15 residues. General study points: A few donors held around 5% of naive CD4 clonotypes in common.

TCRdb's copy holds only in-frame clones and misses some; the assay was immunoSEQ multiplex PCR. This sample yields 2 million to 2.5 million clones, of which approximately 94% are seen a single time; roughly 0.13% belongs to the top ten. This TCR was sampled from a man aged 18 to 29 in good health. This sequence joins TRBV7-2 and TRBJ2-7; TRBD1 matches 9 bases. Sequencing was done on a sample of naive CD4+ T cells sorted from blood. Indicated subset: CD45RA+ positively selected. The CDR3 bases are TGTGCCAGCAGCCCCCGCCGGGACAGGGTCCACGAGCAGTACTTC. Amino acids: CASSPRRDRVHEQYF.